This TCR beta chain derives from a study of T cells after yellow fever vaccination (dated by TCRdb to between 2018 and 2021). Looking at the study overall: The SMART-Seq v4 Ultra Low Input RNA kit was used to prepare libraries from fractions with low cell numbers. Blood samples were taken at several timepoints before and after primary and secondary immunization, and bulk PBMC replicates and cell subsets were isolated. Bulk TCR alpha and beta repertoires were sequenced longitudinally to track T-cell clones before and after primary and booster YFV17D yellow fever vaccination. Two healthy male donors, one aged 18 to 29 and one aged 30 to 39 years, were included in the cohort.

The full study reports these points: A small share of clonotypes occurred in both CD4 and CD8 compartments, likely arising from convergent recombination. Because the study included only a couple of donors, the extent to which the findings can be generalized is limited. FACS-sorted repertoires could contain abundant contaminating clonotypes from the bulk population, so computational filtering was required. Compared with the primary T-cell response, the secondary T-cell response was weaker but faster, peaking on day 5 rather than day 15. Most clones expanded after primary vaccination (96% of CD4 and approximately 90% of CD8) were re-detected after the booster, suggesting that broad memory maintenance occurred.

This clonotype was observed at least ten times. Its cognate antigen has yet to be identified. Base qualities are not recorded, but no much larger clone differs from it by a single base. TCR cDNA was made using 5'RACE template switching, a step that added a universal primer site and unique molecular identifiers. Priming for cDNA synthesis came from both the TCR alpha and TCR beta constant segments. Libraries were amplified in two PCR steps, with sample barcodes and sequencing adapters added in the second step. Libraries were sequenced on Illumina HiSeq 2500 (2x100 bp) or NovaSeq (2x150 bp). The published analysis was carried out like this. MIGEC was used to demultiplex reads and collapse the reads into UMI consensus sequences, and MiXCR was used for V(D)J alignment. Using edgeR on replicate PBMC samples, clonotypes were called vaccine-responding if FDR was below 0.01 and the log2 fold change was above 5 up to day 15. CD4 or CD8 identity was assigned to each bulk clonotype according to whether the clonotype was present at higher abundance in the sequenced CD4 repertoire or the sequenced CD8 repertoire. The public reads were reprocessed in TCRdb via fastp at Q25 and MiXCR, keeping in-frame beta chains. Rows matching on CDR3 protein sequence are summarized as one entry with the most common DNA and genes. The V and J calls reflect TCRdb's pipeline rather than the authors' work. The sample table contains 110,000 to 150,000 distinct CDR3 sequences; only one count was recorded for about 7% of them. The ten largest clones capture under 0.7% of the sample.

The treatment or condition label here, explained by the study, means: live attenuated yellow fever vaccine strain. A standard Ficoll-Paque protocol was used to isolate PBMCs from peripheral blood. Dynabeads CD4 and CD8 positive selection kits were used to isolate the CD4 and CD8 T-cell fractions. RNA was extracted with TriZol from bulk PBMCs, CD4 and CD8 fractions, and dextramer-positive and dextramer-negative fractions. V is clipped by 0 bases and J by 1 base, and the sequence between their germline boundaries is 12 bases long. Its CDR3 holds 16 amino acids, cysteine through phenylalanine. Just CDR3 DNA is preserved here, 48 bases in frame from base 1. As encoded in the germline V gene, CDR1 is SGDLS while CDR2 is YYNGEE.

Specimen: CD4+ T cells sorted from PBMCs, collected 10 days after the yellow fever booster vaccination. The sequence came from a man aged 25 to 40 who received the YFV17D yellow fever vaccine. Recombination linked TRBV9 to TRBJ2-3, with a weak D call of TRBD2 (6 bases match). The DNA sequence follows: TGTGCCAGCAGCGTAGCTGGAACGGGAGGCACAGATACGCAGTATTTT. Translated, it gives CASSVAGTGGTDTQYF.